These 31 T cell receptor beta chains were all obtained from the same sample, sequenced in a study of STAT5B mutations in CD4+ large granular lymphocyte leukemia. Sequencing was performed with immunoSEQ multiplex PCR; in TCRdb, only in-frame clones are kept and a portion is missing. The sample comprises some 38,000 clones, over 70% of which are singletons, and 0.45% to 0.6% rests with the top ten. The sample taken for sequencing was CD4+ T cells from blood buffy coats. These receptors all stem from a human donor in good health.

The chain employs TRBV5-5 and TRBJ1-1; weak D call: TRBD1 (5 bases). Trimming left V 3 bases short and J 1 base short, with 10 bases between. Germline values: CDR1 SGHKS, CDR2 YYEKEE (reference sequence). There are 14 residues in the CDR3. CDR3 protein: CASSWGYGNTEAFF. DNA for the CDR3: TGTGCCAGCAGCTGGGGGTATGGGAACACTGAAGCTTTCTTT.

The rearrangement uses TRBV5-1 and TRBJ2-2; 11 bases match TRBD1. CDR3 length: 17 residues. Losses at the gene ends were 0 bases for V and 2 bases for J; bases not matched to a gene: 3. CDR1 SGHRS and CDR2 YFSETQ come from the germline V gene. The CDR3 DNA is TGCGCCAGCAGCTTGGGGAGGACAGGGGGCAACACCGGGGAGCTGTTTTTT. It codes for CASSLGRTGGNTGELFF.

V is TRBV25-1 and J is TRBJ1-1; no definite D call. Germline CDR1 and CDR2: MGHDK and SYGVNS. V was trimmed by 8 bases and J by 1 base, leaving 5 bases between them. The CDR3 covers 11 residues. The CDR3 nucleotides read TGTGCCAGCCGAGAGAACACTGAAGCTTTCTTT. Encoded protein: CASRENTEAFF.

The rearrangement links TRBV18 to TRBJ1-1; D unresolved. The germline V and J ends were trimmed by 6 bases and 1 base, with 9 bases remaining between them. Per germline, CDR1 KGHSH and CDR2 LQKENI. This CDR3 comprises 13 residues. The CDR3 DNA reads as TGTGCCAGCTCGACCCGGCCGAACACTGAAGCTTTCTTT. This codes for CASSTRPNTEAFF. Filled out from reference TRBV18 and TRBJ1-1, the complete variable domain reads NAGVMQNPRHLVRRRGQEARLRCSPMKGHSHVYWYRQLPEEGLKFMVYLQKENIIDESGMPKERFSAEFPKEGPSILRIQQVVRGDSAAYFCASSTRPNTEAFFGQGTRLTVV.

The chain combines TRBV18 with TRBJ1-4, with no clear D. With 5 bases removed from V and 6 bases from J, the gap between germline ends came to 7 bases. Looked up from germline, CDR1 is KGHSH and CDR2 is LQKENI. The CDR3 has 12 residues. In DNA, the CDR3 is TGTGCCAGCTCAGGCGGGGATGAAAAACTGTTTTTT. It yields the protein CASSGGDEKLFF. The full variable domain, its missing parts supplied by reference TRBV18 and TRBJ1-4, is NAGVMQNPRHLVRRRGQEARLRCSPMKGHSHVYWYRQLPEEGLKFMVYLQKENIIDESGMPKERFSAEFPKEGPSILRIQQVVRGDSAAYFCASSGGDEKLFFGSGTQLSVL.

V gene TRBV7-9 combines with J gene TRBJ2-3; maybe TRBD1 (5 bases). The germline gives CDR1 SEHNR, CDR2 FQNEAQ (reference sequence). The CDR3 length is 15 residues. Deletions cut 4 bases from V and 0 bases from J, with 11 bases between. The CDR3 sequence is CASSSQGVSTDTQYF. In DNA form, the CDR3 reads TGTGCCAGCAGCTCCCAAGGGGTTAGCACAGATACGCAGTATTTT.

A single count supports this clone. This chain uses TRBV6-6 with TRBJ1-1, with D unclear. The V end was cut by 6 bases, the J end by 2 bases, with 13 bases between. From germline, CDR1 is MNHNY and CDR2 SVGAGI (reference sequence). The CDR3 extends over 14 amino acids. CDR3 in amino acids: CASRKAAVNTEAFF. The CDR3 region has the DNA TGTGCCAGCAGGAAAGCAGCCGTAAACACTGAAGCTTTCTTT.

The chain's CDR3 is CSGRAGGPSEQFF. Here the CDR3 DNA reads TGCAGCGGTCGAGCGGGAGGGCCGTCTGAGCAGTTCTTC. The chain employs TRBV29-1 and TRBJ2-1; TRBD2 matches at 10 bases. CDR3 length: 13 residues. The germline V gene encodes CDR1 SQVTM and CDR2 ANQGSEA. V dropped 7 bases and J dropped 9; count of bases not matched to a gene: 9.

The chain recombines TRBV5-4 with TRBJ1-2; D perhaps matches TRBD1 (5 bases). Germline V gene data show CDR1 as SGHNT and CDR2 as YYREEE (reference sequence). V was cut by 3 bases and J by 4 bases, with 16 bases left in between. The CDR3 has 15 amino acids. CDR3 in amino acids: CASSWDQGRLYGYTF. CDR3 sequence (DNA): TGTGCCAGCAGCTGGGATCAGGGACGGCTCTATGGCTACACCTTC.

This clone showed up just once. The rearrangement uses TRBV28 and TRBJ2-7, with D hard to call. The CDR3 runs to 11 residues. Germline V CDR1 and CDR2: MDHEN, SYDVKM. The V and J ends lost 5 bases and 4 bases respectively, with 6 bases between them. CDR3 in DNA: TGTGCCAGCAGTCTACTATACGAGCAGTACTTC. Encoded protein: CASSLLYEQYF.

The CDR3 here is CASSLVAGMLTDTQYF. The CDR3 region has the DNA TGTGCCAGCAGCTTAGTGGCGGGGATGCTCACAGATACGCAGTATTTT. V usage is TRBV7-8 and J usage is TRBJ2-3; TRBD2 is a possible D gene (6 bases). The CDR3 runs to 16 residues. Looked up from germline, CDR1 is SGHVS and CDR2 is FQNEAQ. Trimming removed 1 base from V and 2 bases from J, with 13 bases in between.

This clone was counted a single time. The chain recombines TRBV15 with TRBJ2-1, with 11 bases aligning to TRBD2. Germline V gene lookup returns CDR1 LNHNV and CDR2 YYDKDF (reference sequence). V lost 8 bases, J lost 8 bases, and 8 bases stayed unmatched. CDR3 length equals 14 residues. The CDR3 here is CATRLAGNLDEQFF. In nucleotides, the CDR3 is TGTGCCACCCGACTAGCGGGAAACTTGGATGAGCAGTTCTTC. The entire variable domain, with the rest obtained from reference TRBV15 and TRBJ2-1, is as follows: DAMVIQNPRYQVTQFGKPVTLSCSQTLNHNVMYWYQQKSSQAPKLLFHYYDKDFNNEADTPDNFQSRRPNTSFCFLDIRSPGLGDTAMYLCATRLAGNLDEQFFGPGTRLTVL.

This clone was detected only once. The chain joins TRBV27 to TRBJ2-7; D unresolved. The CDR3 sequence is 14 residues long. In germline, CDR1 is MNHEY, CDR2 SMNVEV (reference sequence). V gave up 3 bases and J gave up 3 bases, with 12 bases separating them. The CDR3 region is CASSLGFGIYEQYF. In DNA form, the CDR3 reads TGTGCCAGCAGTTTGGGGTTCGGTATCTACGAGCAGTACTTC.

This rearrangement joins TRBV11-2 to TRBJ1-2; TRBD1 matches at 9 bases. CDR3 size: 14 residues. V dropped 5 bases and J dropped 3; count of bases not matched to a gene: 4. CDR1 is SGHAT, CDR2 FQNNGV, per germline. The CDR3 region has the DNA TGTGCCAGCAGCAAACAGGGGGCGGACTATGGCTACACCTTC. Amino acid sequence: CASSKQGADYGYTF.

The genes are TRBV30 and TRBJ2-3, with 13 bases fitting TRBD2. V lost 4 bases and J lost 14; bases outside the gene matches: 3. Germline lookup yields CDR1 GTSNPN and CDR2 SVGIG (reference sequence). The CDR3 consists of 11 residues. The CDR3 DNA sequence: TGTGCCTGGATGACTAGCGGGAGGTTGTATTTT. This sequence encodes CAWMTSGRLYF.

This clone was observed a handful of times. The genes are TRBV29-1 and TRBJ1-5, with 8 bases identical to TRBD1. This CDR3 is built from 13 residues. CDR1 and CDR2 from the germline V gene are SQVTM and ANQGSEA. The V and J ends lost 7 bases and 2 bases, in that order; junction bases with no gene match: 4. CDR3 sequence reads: CSAGQGGNQPQHF. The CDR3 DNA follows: TGCAGCGCCGGACAGGGAGGCAATCAGCCCCAGCATTTT.

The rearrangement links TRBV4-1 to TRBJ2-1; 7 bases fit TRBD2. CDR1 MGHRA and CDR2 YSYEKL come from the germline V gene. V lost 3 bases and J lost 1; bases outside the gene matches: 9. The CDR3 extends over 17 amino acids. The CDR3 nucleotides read TGCGCCAGCAGCCAGGCTTGGACTAGTTCATCCTACAATGAGCAGTTCTTC. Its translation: CASSQAWTSSSYNEQFF.

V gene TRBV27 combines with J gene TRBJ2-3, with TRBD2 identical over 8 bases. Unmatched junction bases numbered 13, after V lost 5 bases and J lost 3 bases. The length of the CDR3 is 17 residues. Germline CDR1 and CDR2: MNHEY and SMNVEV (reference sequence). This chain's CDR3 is CASSLLPSGSGTDTQYF. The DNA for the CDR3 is TGTGCCAGCAGTCTGCTACCGAGCGGGAGTGGGACAGATACGCAGTATTTT.

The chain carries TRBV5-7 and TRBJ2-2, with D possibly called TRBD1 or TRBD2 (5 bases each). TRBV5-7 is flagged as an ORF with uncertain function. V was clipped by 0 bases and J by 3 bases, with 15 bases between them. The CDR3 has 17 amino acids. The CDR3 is CASSLVLEGPHTGELFF. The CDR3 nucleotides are TGTGCCAGCAGCTTGGTTTTAGAGGGACCCCACACCGGGGAGCTGTTTTTT.

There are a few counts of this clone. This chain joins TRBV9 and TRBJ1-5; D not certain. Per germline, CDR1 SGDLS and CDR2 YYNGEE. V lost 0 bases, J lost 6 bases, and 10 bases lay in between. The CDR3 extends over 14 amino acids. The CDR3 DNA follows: TGTGCCAGCAGCGTAGGGAGGGATGGTCAGCCCCAGCATTTT. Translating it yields CASSVGRDGQPQHF.

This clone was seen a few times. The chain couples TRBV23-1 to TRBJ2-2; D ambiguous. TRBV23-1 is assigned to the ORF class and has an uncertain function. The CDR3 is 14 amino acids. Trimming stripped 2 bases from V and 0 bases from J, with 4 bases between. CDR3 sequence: CASSQGANTGELFF. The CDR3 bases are TGCGCCAGCAGTCAAGGGGCGAACACCGGGGAGCTGTTTTTT.

This chain's CDR3 is CASSFPQNTGELFF. In nucleotides, the CDR3 is TGTGCCAGCAGCTTTCCCCAGAACACCGGGGAGCTGTTTTTT. The J gene is TRBJ2-2, the V gene TRBV5-8; D is undetermined. The ends were cut back, 2 bases at V and 1 base at J, with 6 bases in the middle. The CDR3 has 14 residues. Germline V gene lookup returns CDR1 SGHTS and CDR2 YDEGEE.

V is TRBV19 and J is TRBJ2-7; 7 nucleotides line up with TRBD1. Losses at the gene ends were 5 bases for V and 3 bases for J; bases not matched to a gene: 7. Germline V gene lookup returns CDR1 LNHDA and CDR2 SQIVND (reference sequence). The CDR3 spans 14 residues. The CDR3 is CASSQPGQSYEQYF. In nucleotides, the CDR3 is TGTGCCAGTAGTCAGCCGGGACAGAGCTACGAGCAGTACTTC.

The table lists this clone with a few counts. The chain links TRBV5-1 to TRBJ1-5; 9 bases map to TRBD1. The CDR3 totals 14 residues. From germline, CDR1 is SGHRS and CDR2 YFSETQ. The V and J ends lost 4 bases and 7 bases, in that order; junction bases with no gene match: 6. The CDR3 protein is CASSPGQGQQPQHF. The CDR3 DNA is TGCGCCAGCAGCCCGGGACAGGGTCAACAGCCCCAGCATTTT. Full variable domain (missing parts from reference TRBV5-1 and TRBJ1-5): KAGVTQTPRYLIKTRGQQVTLSCSPISGHRSVSWYQQTPGQGLQFLFEYFSETQRNKGNFPGRFSGRQFSNSRSEMNVSTLELGDSALYLCASSPGQGQQPQHFGDGTRLSIL.

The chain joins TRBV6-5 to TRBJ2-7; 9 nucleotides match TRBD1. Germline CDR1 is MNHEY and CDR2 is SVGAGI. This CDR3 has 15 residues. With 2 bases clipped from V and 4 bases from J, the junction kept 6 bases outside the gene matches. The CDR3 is CASSYRDRATYEQYF. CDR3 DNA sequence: TGTGCCAGCAGTTACCGGGACAGGGCAACGTACGAGCAGTACTTC.

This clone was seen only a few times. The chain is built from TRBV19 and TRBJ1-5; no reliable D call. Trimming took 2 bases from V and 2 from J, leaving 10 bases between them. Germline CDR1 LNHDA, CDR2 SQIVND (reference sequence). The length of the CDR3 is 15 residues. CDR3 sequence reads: CASSIYGDGNQPQHF. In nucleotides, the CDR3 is TGTGCCAGTAGTATATACGGGGATGGCAATCAGCCCCAGCATTTT. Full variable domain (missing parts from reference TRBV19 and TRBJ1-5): DGGITQSPKYLFRKEGQNVTLSCEQNLNHDAMYWYRQDPGQGLRLIYYSQIVNDFQKGDIAEGYSVSREKKESFPLTVTSAQKNPTAFYLCASSIYGDGNQPQHFGDGTRLSIL.

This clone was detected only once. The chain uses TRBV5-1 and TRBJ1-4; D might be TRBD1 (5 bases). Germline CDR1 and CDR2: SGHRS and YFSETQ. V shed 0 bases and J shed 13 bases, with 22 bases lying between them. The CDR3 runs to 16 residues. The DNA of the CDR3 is TGCGCCAGCAGCTTGGAGGCAGGGCACCTTAATGAACGACTGTTTTTT. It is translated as CASSLEAGHLNERLFF.

In nucleotides, the CDR3 is TGTGCCAGCAGGCCAACGGGCCGTGTCTCCTACGAGCAGTACTTC. Translated, it gives CASRPTGRVSYEQYF. This chain links TRBV2 with TRBJ2-7; D call uncertain. This CDR3 is built from 15 residues. The germline CDR1 and CDR2 sequences are SNHLY and FYNNEI. V gave up 6 bases and J gave up 0 bases, with 15 bases separating them.

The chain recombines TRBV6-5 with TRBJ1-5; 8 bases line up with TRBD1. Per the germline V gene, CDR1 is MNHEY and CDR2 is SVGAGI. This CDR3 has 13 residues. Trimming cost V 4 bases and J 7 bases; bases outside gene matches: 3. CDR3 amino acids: CASSWTGLQPQHF. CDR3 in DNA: TGTGCCAGCAGTTGGACAGGGCTGCAGCCCCAGCATTTT.

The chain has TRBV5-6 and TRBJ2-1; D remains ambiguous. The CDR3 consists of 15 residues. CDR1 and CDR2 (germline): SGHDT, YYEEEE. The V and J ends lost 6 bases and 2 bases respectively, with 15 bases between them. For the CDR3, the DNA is TGTGCCAGCAACGTGGGCCATATCCCCTACAATGAGCAGTTCTTC. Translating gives CASNVGHIPYNEQFF.

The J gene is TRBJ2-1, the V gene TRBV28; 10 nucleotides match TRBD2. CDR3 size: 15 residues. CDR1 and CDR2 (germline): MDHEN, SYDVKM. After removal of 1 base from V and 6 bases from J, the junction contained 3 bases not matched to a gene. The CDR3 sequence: CASSLYASGSNEQFF. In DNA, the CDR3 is TGTGCCAGCAGTTTATATGCTAGCGGGAGCAATGAGCAGTTCTTC.